This T cell receptor (beta chain) was identified in a study of cytomegalovirus exposure and HLA in healthy donors. Study findings and constraints: Reportedly, diagnosis of cytomegalovirus status by the classifier showed high specificity and sensitivity.

V was cut by 0 bases and J by 0 bases, with 9 bases left in between. Germline loops: CDR1 SGHRS, CDR2 YFSETQ. The CDR3 runs to 15 residues. Notes on this clone: Its target is not known.

Profiling relied on immunoSEQ multiplex PCR, and the TCRdb table lists in-frame clones only, not all of them. The data contain about 86,000 clones, 85% to 95% of them singletons. The chain has TRBV5-1 and TRBJ1-1; D ambiguous. The clonotype was recovered from a man between 18 and 29 years old in good health and CMV-seronegative. The specimen was PBMCs. CDR3 amino acids: CASSLGGPMNTEAFF. CDR3 nucleotide sequence: TGCGCCAGCAGCTTGGGAGGTCCGATGAACACTGAAGCTTTCTTT. The whole variable domain, remainder taken from reference TRBV5-1 and TRBJ1-1, is KAGVTQTPRYLIKTRGQQVTLSCSPISGHRSVSWYQQTPGQGLQFLFEYFSETQRNKGNFPGRFSGRQFSNSRSEMNVSTLELGDSALYLCASSLGGPMNTEAFFGQGTRLTVV.